The 25 T cell receptor beta chains below come from one sample, sequenced in a study of shared clonotypes between healthy human individuals. The assay was immunoSEQ multiplex PCR, and TCRdb's table has in-frame clones only and misses some. This sample has 1.4 million to 1.5 million clones, with over 95% found just once. The sequencing input was naive CD4+ T cells sorted from blood. The subset is: CD45RA+ positively selected. These receptors were taken from a man aged 30 to 45 in good health.

V gene TRBV28 combines with J gene TRBJ1-3; maybe TRBD1 (5 bases). V was clipped by 5 bases and J by 3 bases, with 14 bases between them. The length of the CDR3 is 15 residues. Germline assignment: CDR1 MDHEN and CDR2 SYDVKM. CDR3 sequence: CASSPGGADGNTIYF. The DNA for the CDR3 is TGTGCCAGCAGTCCCGGAGGGGCGGATGGAAACACCATATATTTT. The full variable domain, completed using reference TRBV28 and TRBJ1-3, is DVKVTQSSRYLVKRTGEKVFLECVQDMDHENMFWYRQDPGLGLRLIYFSYDVKMKEKGDIPEGYSVSREKKERFSLILESASTNQTSMYLCASSPGGADGNTIYFGEGSWLTVV.

The chain couples TRBV5-1 to TRBJ2-6; 7 bases are shared with TRBD1. CDR3 length: 17 residues. Germline V gene lookup returns CDR1 SGHRS and CDR2 YFSETQ. With 3 bases clipped from V and 1 base from J, the junction kept 7 bases outside the gene matches. The CDR3 loop reads CASSYEGAISGANVLTF. In DNA, the CDR3 is TGCGCCAGCAGCTACGAGGGGGCTATTTCTGGGGCCAACGTCCTGACTTTC. The entire variable domain, with the rest obtained from reference TRBV5-1 and TRBJ2-6, is as follows: KAGVTQTPRYLIKTRGQQVTLSCSPISGHRSVSWYQQTPGQGLQFLFEYFSETQRNKGNFPGRFSGRQFSNSRSEMNVSTLELGDSALYLCASSYEGAISGANVLTFGAGSRLTVL.

The V call is TRBV14, the J call TRBJ1-1; D might be TRBD1 (6 bases). The CDR3 runs 14 residues. The germline CDR1 and CDR2 sequences are SGHDN and FVKESK. V was trimmed by 1 base and J by 5 bases, leaving 11 bases between them. The CDR3 here is CASSQVLGGTEAFF. CDR3 DNA: TGTGCCAGCAGCCAAGTTTTAGGGGGGACTGAAGCTTTCTTT.

The chain joins TRBV9 to TRBJ1-5; D is undetermined. The length of the CDR3 is 14 residues. Germline V lookup: CDR1 SGDLS, CDR2 YYNGEE. V was trimmed by 0 bases and J by 7 bases, leaving 11 bases between them. The CDR3 DNA is TGTGCCAGCAGCGTAGGAACATTAGGGCAGCCCCAGCATTTT. Amino acids: CASSVGTLGQPQHF.

The chain has TRBV6-5 and TRBJ2-5; D is possibly TRBD1 (6 bases). Germline V CDR1 and CDR2: MNHEY, SVGAGI. V lost 0 bases, J lost 5 bases, and 16 bases lay in between. There are 16 residues in the CDR3. The CDR3 is CASSYSGTGNEETQYF. CDR3 nucleotides: TGTGCCAGCAGTTACTCGGGAACAGGGAACGAGGAGACCCAGTACTTC.

DNA of the CDR3: TGTGCCAGCAGCTTAGGAGGTGGGATTGGCCTGGGGGAGCAGTACTTC. It yields the protein CASSLGGGIGLGEQYF. The rearrangement joins TRBV7-9 to TRBJ2-7; D is uncertain. There are 16 residues in the CDR3. Germline assignment: CDR1 SEHNR and CDR2 FQNEAQ (reference sequence). V was clipped by 1 base and J by 7 bases, with 20 bases between them. Together with reference TRBV7-9 and TRBJ2-7, the CDR3 gives the full variable domain: DTGVSQNPRHKITKRGQNVTFRCDPISEHNRLYWYRQTLGQGPEFLTYFQNEAQLEKSRLLSDRFSAERPKGSFSTLEIQRTEQGDSAMYLCASSLGGGIGLGEQYFGPGTRLTVT.

The J gene is TRBJ2-1, the V gene TRBV18; tentative D call: TRBD1 (5 bases). The V gene lost 0 bases and the J gene lost 3 bases, with 12 bases spanning the gap. The germline CDR1 and CDR2 sequences are KGHSH and LQKENI. This CDR3 region has 16 residues. The CDR3 DNA reads as TGTGCCAGCTCACCACCTGGCAGGGTGGGCTACAATGAGCAGTTCTTC. It translates to CASSPPGRVGYNEQFF.

This clone appeared once. The chain combines TRBV18 with TRBJ1-5; perhaps TRBD1 as D (5 bases). The length of the CDR3 is 13 residues. Germline V gene data show CDR1 as KGHSH and CDR2 as LQKENI. The ends were cut back, 6 bases at V and 7 bases at J, with 13 bases in the middle. The CDR3 DNA sequence: TGTGCCAGCTCCACGAAACAGGACCAGCCCCAGCATTTT. This sequence encodes CASSTKQDQPQHF.

Points on this clone: The same CDR3 also results from other DNA sequences found in this sample. This sequence joins TRBV5-1 and TRBJ2-7; maybe TRBD1 (5 bases). CDR1 and CDR2 (germline): SGHRS, YFSETQ. Trimming removed 3 bases from V and 0 bases from J, with 10 bases in between. CDR3 length: 14 residues. The CDR3 protein is CASSSTQGSYEQYF. In DNA form, the CDR3 reads TGCGCCAGCAGCTCCACGCAGGGCTCCTACGAGCAGTACTTC.

This clone occurred once. The chain uses TRBV2 and TRBJ2-1; D gene ambiguous. Germline V gene lookup returns CDR1 SNHLY and CDR2 FYNNEI. The CDR3 covers 11 residues. The ends were cut back, 7 bases at V and 7 bases at J, with 8 bases in the middle. Here the CDR3 reads CASTERNEQFF. Here the CDR3 DNA reads TGTGCCAGCACCGAGAGAAATGAGCAGTTCTTC.

This sequence joins TRBV2 and TRBJ1-5, with D maybe TRBD1 (5 bases). Germline V gives CDR1 SNHLY, CDR2 FYNNEI. The CDR3 loop spans 14 amino acids. Trimming took off 4 bases at V and 2 bases at J, with 9 bases between the two ends. This chain's CDR3 is CASSGRAGNQPQHF. DNA for the CDR3: TGTGCCAGCAGTGGCAGGGCGGGCAATCAGCCCCAGCATTTT. The full variable domain, its missing parts supplied by reference TRBV2 and TRBJ1-5, is EPEVTQTPSHQVTQMGQEVILRCVPISNHLYFYWYRQILGQKVEFLVSFYNNEISEKSEIFDDQFSVERPDGSNFTLKIRSTKLEDSAMYFCASSGRAGNQPQHFGDGTRLSIL.

The rearrangement links TRBV19 to TRBJ2-7; perhaps D is TRBD1 or TRBD2 (5 bases each). This CDR3 has 14 residues. Germline V gives CDR1 LNHDA, CDR2 SQIVND (reference sequence). The germline V and J ends were trimmed by 6 bases and 6 bases, with 18 bases remaining between them. The CDR3 protein is CASRRQRTSPEQYF. As DNA, the CDR3 is TGTGCCAGTAGACGACAGCGGACTTCCCCCGAGCAGTACTTC.

This clone was picked up one time. The V gene is TRBV5-8, the J gene TRBJ2-7, with 7 bases lining up with TRBD1. Germline CDR1 SGHTS, CDR2 YDEGEE. This CDR3 has 16 residues. J gave up 4 bases and V 4 bases, and 14 bases lay outside the gene matches. Here the CDR3 DNA reads TGTGCCAGCAGCCTGGAAGTACAGGGGATTGGGTACGAGCAGTACTTC. Encoded protein: CASSLEVQGIGYEQYF. Filled out from reference TRBV5-8 and TRBJ2-7, the complete variable domain reads EAGVTQSPTHLIKTRGQQATLRCSPISGHTSVYWYQQALGLGLQFLLWYDEGEERNRGNFPPRFSGRQFPNYSSELNVNALELEDSALYLCASSLEVQGIGYEQYFGPGTRLTVT.

The chain employs TRBV19 and TRBJ2-7; D is ambiguous. The CDR3 has 12 residues. The germline V and J ends were trimmed by 4 bases and 5 bases, with 9 bases remaining between them. Germline V CDR1 and CDR2: LNHDA, SQIVND (reference sequence). CDR3 sequence: CASSNLMDEQYF. In DNA, the CDR3 is TGTGCCAGTAGTAACTTAATGGACGAGCAGTACTTC.

The J gene is TRBJ2-1, the V gene TRBV5-1; 8 nucleotides match TRBD2. Germline lookup yields CDR1 SGHRS and CDR2 YFSETQ. V shed 4 bases, J shed 6 bases, and the junction held 9 bases outside the gene matches. CDR3 length: 15 amino acids. Written as DNA, the CDR3 is TGCGCCAGCAGCGGGGGACTAGGGGCCACCAATGAGCAGTTCTTC. Encoded protein: CASSGGLGATNEQFF.

This chain uses TRBV5-8 with TRBJ2-1, with D tentatively TRBD1 or TRBD2 (5 bases each). The CDR3 is made up of 14 amino acids. The germline CDR1 and CDR2 sequences are SGHTS and YDEGEE. Trimming removed 2 bases at V and 12 bases at J, with 18 bases between. The CDR3 here is CASSFMPIGDGQFF. CDR3 nucleotides: TGTGCCAGCAGCTTTATGCCGATTGGGGACGGGCAGTTCTTC. Drawing the rest from reference TRBV5-8 and TRBJ2-1, the complete variable domain is EAGVTQSPTHLIKTRGQQATLRCSPISGHTSVYWYQQALGLGLQFLLWYDEGEERNRGNFPPRFSGRQFPNYSSELNVNALELEDSALYLCASSFMPIGDGQFFGPGTRLTVL.

CDR3 sequence: CASSKPGLAGVGELFF. In DNA form, the CDR3 reads TGTGCCAGCAGTAAGCCGGGACTAGCGGGAGTCGGGGAGCTGTTTTTT. The chain employs TRBV25-1 and TRBJ2-2; 14 nucleotides agree with TRBD2. The length of the CDR3 is 16 residues. In germline, CDR1 is MGHDK, CDR2 SYGVNS. V lost 5 bases to trimming and J lost 7 bases; unmatched junction nucleotides: 6.

The chain recombines TRBV28 with TRBJ2-5, with no clear D. The V gene lost 2 bases and the J gene lost 6 bases, with 7 bases spanning the gap. The germline gives CDR1 MDHEN, CDR2 SYDVKM. This CDR3 is 12 amino acids long. CDR3 in amino acids: CASSLRPKTQYF. DNA for the CDR3: TGTGCCAGCAGTTTACGGCCTAAGACCCAGTACTTC.

J is TRBJ1-5 and V is TRBV10-2; 8 bases agree with TRBD1. CDR3 length equals 15 residues. Trimming at V came to 4 bases and at J to 6 bases, leaving 8 bases not matched to a gene. Per germline, CDR1 WSHSY and CDR2 SAAADI. This CDR3 reads CASSVGRGLGQPQHF. The CDR3 DNA reads as TGCGCCAGCAGTGTTGGCAGGGGGCTTGGTCAGCCCCAGCATTTT.

The count of this clone is one. The CDR3: CASSYSRWGNTEAFF. As DNA, the CDR3 is TGTGCCAGCAGTTACTCGAGGTGGGGGAACACTGAAGCTTTCTTT. This chain joins TRBV6-5 and TRBJ1-1; unclear D gene. The germline gives CDR1 MNHEY, CDR2 SVGAGI. The CDR3 extends over 15 amino acids. With 0 bases removed from V and 1 base from J, the gap between germline ends came to 9 bases.

Details on this clone: The identical CDR3 is also encoded by other nucleotide sequences in the sample. V and J are TRBV9 and TRBJ2-6, with D perhaps TRBD1 (6 bases). This CDR3 is built from 15 residues. CDR1 is SGDLS and CDR2 is YYNGEE in the germline V gene. Trimming pared 2 bases from V and 1 base from J, leaving 7 bases between. The CDR3 sequence: CASSVTGSGANVLTF. The CDR3 nucleotides read TGTGCCAGCAGCGTTACAGGGTCTGGGGCCAACGTCCTGACTTTC.

This chain uses TRBV10-3 with TRBJ2-1, with 12 bases matching TRBD2. This CDR3 is built from 14 residues. J gave up 5 bases and V 8 bases, and 4 bases lay outside the gene matches. CDR1 is ENHRY and CDR2 is SYGVKD in the germline V gene. In DNA, the CDR3 is TGTGCCATCGGGACTAGCGGGTCCCACAATGAGCAGTTCTTC. It translates to CAIGTSGSHNEQFF.

This clone showed up just once. This chain links TRBV7-3 with TRBJ2-7; D is unresolved. The CDR3 loop spans 17 amino acids. The V and J ends lost 2 bases and 0 bases respectively, with 17 bases between them. The V gene's germline CDR1 is SGHTA and CDR2 FQGTGA. This CDR3 reads CASSLQPGGRNSYEQYF. The CDR3, as DNA: TGTGCCAGCAGCTTACAACCGGGCGGACGGAACTCCTACGAGCAGTACTTC.

The chain employs TRBV6-9 and TRBJ2-5; tentatively, D is TRBD1 (6 bases). The CDR3 totals 15 residues. Per the germline V gene, CDR1 is MNHGY and CDR2 is SVAAGI. V was cut by 5 bases and J by 5 bases, with 18 bases left in between. This CDR3 reads CASSLLWAGEETQYF. The CDR3 DNA follows: TGTGCCAGCAGTCTACTCTGGGCAGGGGAGGAGACCCAGTACTTC.

J is TRBJ1-3 and V is TRBV28; D may be TRBD1 (5 bases). The CDR3 is made up of 14 amino acids. The germline V and J ends were trimmed by 4 bases and 4 bases, with 11 bases remaining between them. Looked up from germline, CDR1 is MDHEN and CDR2 is SYDVKM. In DNA form, the CDR3 reads TGTGCCAGCAGTTCCGGGACCCTAGGAAACACCATATATTTT. Translation: CASSSGTLGNTIYF.